Listed here is a single T cell receptor (beta chain). This record belongs to a study of cytomegalovirus exposure and HLA in healthy donors. This CDR3 has 17 residues. The V and J ends lost 3 bases and 0 bases respectively, with 12 bases between them. The germline V gene encodes CDR1 KGHSH and CDR2 LQKENI. The PCR ran on 60 Vbeta and 13 Jbeta primers. TCRdb keeps only in-frame clones here, not all; method: immunoSEQ multiplex PCR. The profile shows some 99,000 clones, around four fifths of them singletons. The rearrangement uses TRBV18 and TRBJ2-6, with unresolved D. Sequencing was performed on PBMCs. This receptor was obtained from a middle-aged man in good health and CMV-seronegative. CDR3 coding DNA: TGTGCCAGCTCACCCTCCACGTCGGGCTCTGGGGCCAACGTCCTGACTTTC. This translates into CASSPSTSGSGANVLTF.